This TCR beta chain stems from a study of early T cells in non-severe SARS-CoV-2 infection. About the research overall: Sequenced material consisted of bulk RNA (from unsorted whole blood), and chains were unpaired. Study-wide results and caveats: The matching step, a VDJdb search, favored anti-spike CD8 responses and missed private and CD4 specificities.

In TCRdb, the 5' RACE reads were re-called with MiXCR into one record per CDR3 protein. The data contain approximately 90,000 distinct CDR3 sequences, about 12% of them singletons. CDR3 length equals 15 residues. Trimming took off 5 bases at V and 0 bases at J, with 14 bases between the two ends. Germline V gene lookup returns CDR1 DFQATT and CDR2 SNEGSKA (reference sequence). This clonotype was seen a handful of times. Its antigen is undetermined. This clonotype was sampled from an adult who was a healthcare worker with PCR-confirmed SARS-CoV-2 infection or an uninfected control (not recorded which). The material sequenced was whole blood, taken at baseline. The V call is TRBV20-1, the J call TRBJ1-3; D remains unclear. The CDR3 nucleotides read TGCAGTGCTTCGGACGGCCGCCCCTCTGGAAACACCATATATTTT. Its translation: CSASDGRPSGNTIYF.